These T cell receptor beta chains were read from a single sample in a study of cytomegalovirus exposure and HLA in healthy donors. The data were produced by immunoSEQ multiplex PCR, yet TCRdb's version contains in-frame clones alone and is incomplete. The data show tens of thousands of clones, around 79% seen once. Sequencing used PBMCs. The receptor source for this set is a woman between 35 and 50 years old in good health and CMV-seropositive. The CDR3 runs from the conserved cysteine through the conserved F or W. D genes are given only for firm matches. Size values are once, few and many counts, or a class for expanded clones, and some rows have none.

d_call	clone_size	v_call	j_call	cdr3_aa	cdr3_nt
NA	NA	TRBV28	TRBJ2-7	CASSLLGNYEQYF	TGTGCCAGCAGTTTATTAGGCAACTACGAGCAGTACTTC
TRBD2	NA	TRBV7-2	TRBJ2-7	CASSLDSVATSGVEQYF	TGTGCCAGCAGCTTAGATTCTGTGGCGACTAGCGGGGTCGAGCAGTACTTC
NA	NA	TRBV20-1	TRBJ2-3	CSARDLDTQYF	TGCAGTGCTAGAGATCTAGATACGCAGTATTTT
NA	NA	TRBV28	TRBJ2-7	CASSPPRAGAYEQYF	TGTGCCAGCAGTCCACCAAGGGCAGGGGCCTACGAGCAGTACTTC
TRBD2	NA	TRBV2	TRBJ2-7	CASSERLADSSYEQYF	TGTGCCAGCAGTGAACGACTAGCGGACAGCTCCTACGAGCAGTACTTC
NA	few	TRBV7-9	TRBJ1-3	CASREPGSGNTIYF	TGTGCCAGCAGAGAACCGGGCTCTGGAAACACCATATATTTT
TRBD2	NA	TRBV28	TRBJ2-2	CASSSAGEGTGELFF	TGTGCCAGCAGTTCAGCGGGAGAAGGAACCGGGGAGCTGTTTTTT
NA	NA	TRBV2	TRBJ2-5	CASSELPEETQYF	TGTGCCAGCAGTGAGCTCCCGGAGGAGACCCAGTACTTC
TRBD2	NA	TRBV6-1	TRBJ2-5	CASRPSGGLETQYF	TGTGCCAGCAGACCCTCGGGGGGGTTAGAGACCCAGTACTTC
TRBD2	NA	TRBV4-3	TRBJ2-1	CAASENGGGSAYEQFF	TGCGCCGCATCTGAGAACGGTGGCGGGAGCGCCTATGAGCAGTTCTTC
NA	NA	TRBV30	TRBJ1-2	CAWSLAGRDYTF	TGTGCCTGGAGTCTCGCTGGCAGGGACTACACCTTC
NA	NA	TRBV7-3	TRBJ2-1	CASSLGLEGEQFF	TGTGCCAGCAGCTTAGGGCTAGAGGGCGAGCAGTTCTTC
TRBD2	NA	TRBV7-2	TRBJ2-7	CASSLGRLAGVYEQYF	TGTGCCAGCAGCTTAGGGAGACTAGCGGGAGTGTACGAGCAGTACTTC
NA	NA	TRBV14	TRBJ2-7	CASSQAGLLYEQYF	TGTGCCAGCAGCCAAGCGGGGTTACTCTACGAGCAGTACTTC
NA	NA	TRBV13	TRBJ2-1	CASSLGTSSYNEQFF	TGTGCCAGCAGCTTAGGCACTAGTTCCTACAATGAGCAGTTCTTC
NA	NA	TRBV7-3	TRBJ2-3	CASSLMGSRADTQYF	TGTGCCAGCAGCTTAATGGGGAGTAGGGCAGATACGCAGTATTTT
TRBD1	few	TRBV7-3	TRBJ2-7	CASSSRDRVYEQYF	TGTGCCAGCAGCTCCCGGGACAGGGTCTACGAGCAGTACTTC
NA	NA	TRBV25-1	TRBJ1-5	CASSPGDFQPQHF	TGTGCCAGCAGCCCAGGGGATTTCCAGCCCCAGCATTTT
NA	NA	TRBV6-1	TRBJ1-5	CASSPNRSYQPQHF	TGTGCCAGCAGCCCAAACAGGTCCTATCAGCCCCAGCATTTT
NA	NA	TRBV6-1	TRBJ2-1	CASSVLSGVYNEQFF	TGTGCCAGCAGTGTACTGTCGGGGGTCTACAATGAGCAGTTCTTC
TRBD2	NA	TRBV4-3	TRBJ2-3	CASSQDKLAGATDTQYF	TGCGCCAGCAGCCAAGATAAACTAGCGGGAGCTACAGATACGCAGTATTTT
NA	once	TRBV27	TRBJ2-3	CASSLGATNTQYF	TGTGCCAGCAGTTTAGGGGCAACCAATACGCAGTATTTT
NA	NA	TRBV28	TRBJ2-3	CASLTVGTDTQYF	TGTGCCAGCTTGACAGTTGGAACAGATACGCAGTATTTT
NA	few	TRBV5-4	TRBJ2-1	CASSLGQNEQFF	TGTGCCAGCAGCTTGGGGCAAAATGAGCAGTTCTTC
TRBD1	NA	TRBV4-1	TRBJ1-4	CASSQGQGVIVSNEKLFF	TGCGCCAGCAGCCAAGGACAGGGGGTAATAGTCTCGAATGAAAAACTGTTTTTT
TRBD2	NA	TRBV19	TRBJ2-7	CASMGLAGEQYF	TGTGCCAGTATGGGACTAGCAGGGGAGCAGTACTTC
TRBD1	NA	TRBV5-4	TRBJ1-6	CASSAHDRASPLHF	TGTGCCAGCAGCGCTCACGACAGGGCTTCACCCCTCCACTTT
TRBD2	NA	TRBV27	TRBJ2-5	CASSPLLAGDETQYF	TGTGCCAGCAGTCCCCTCCTGGCGGGAGACGAGACCCAGTACTTC
NA	NA	TRBV21-1	TRBJ2-7	CASSIGQGLREQYF	TGTGCCAGCAGCATAGGGCAGGGGCTGCGCGAGCAGTACTTC
NA	NA	TRBV28	TRBJ1-4	CASSYVTAYREKLFF	TGTGCCAGCAGTTATGTGACAGCCTACAGAGAAAAACTGTTTTTT
NA	once	TRBV18	TRBJ1-5	CASSPVGGAQPQHF	TGTGCCAGCTCACCAGTGGGGGGGGCTCAGCCCCAGCATTTT
TRBD1	medium-sized	TRBV11-2	TRBJ2-7	CASSLAQGAHEQYF	TGTGCCAGCAGCTTAGCTCAGGGGGCCCACGAGCAGTACTTC
TRBD1	once	TRBV15	TRBJ2-3	CATSRTGDRPDTQYF	TGTGCCACCAGCAGGACAGGGGACAGGCCAGATACGCAGTATTTT
TRBD2	NA	TRBV11-3	TRBJ2-5	CASSSRGLLDSETQYF	TGTGCCAGCAGCTCCCGGGGACTATTGGATTCGGAGACCCAGTACTTC
TRBD1	NA	TRBV7-9	TRBJ2-2	CASSLIPGQGNTGELFF	TGTGCCAGCAGCTTGATCCCGGGACAGGGAAACACCGGGGAGCTGTTTTTT